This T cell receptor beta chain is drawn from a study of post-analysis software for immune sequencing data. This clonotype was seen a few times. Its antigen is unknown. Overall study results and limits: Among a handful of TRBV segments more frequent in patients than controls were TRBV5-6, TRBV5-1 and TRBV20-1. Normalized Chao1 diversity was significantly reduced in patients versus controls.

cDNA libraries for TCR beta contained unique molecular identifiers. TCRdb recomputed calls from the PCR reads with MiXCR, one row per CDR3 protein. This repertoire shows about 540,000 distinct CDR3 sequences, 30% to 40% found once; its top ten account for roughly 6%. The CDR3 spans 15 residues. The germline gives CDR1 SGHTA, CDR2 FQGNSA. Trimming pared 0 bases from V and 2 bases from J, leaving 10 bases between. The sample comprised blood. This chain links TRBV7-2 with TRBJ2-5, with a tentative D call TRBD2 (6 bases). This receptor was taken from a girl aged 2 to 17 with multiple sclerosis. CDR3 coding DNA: TGTGCCAGCAGCTTAGCGCTGGGACTTCAAGAGACCCAGTACTTC. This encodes CASSLALGLQETQYF.